This T cell receptor (beta chain) appears in the sequencing data of a study of cytomegalovirus exposure and HLA in healthy donors. The table came from immunoSEQ multiplex PCR; TCRdb's copy has only in-frame clones and leaves some out. Altogether roughly 350,000 clones are present, roughly 85% being singletons, with the ten largest covering under 0.85%. The donors were part of the validation cohort, which consisted of more than 90 subjects and was separate from the first cohort of 670 or so subjects. Study conclusions and caveats: For most TCR sequences rarity was the rule, although some public TCRs occurred in many donors. The authors enumerated under 200 TCR beta chains as linked to cytomegalovirus. A later analysis found first-cohort TCR clusters tended to co-occur in the 90 to 150 validation repertoires.

Trimming left V 1 base short and J 1 base short, with 10 bases between. Looked up from germline, CDR1 is MGHDK and CDR2 is SYGVNS. The length of the CDR3 is 15 residues. Note on this clone: What it binds is unknown.

The sequenced sample consisted of PBMCs. This TCR came from a woman aged 18-29 years in good health and CMV-seronegative. The V gene is TRBV25-1, the J gene TRBJ2-5; the D gene is possibly TRBD2 (5 bases). CDR3 in DNA: TGTGCCAGCAGTGAATGTATCGGACTCCAAGAGACCCAGTACTTC. Its translation: CASSECIGLQETQYF.